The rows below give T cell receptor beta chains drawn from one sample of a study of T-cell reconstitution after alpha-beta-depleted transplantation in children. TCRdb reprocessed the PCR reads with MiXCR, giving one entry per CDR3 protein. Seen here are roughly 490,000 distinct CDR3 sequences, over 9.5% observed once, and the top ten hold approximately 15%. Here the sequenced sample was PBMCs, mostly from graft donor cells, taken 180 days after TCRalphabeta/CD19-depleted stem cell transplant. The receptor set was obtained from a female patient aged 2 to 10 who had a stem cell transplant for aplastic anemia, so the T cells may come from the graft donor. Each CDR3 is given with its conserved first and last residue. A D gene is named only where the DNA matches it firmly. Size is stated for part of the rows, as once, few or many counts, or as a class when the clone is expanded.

DNA: TGCAGTGCTACCCTGGCCAGGGGGCCGTACGAGCAGTACTTC; CDR3: CSATLARGPYEQYF; V: TRBV20-1; J: TRBJ2-7; D: TRBD1; size: NA
DNA: TGTGCCAGCAGCTTAGCCAAAGTTCGAGCAGGGGTACAAAACACTGAAGCTTTCTTT; CDR3: CASSLAKVRAGVQNTEAFF; V: TRBV13; J: TRBJ1-1; D: NA; size: few
DNA: TGTGCCAGCAGTTTATTATTGGGGGCGTCTGAAGCTTTCTTT; CDR3: CASSLLLGASEAFF; V: TRBV28; J: TRBJ1-1; D: NA; size: NA
DNA: TGTGCCAGCAGCTTTACAGGAGAGACCCAGTACTTC; CDR3: CASSFTGETQYF; V: TRBV7-9; J: TRBJ2-5; D: NA; size: few
DNA: TGCAGTGCTGGGGTTGGGAGGGACAGGGGCCCCTATGGCTACACCTTC; CDR3: CSAGVGRDRGPYGYTF; V: TRBV20-1; J: TRBJ1-2; D: TRBD1; size: many
DNA: TGCGCCAGCAGCCAAGAGTGGAATGCAGATACGCAGTATTTT; CDR3: CASSQEWNADTQYF; V: TRBV4-3; J: TRBJ2-3; D: NA; size: many
DNA: TGCGCCAGCAGCCTCACAGGGGGCCCTAATGAAAAACTGTTTTTT; CDR3: CASSLTGGPNEKLFF; V: TRBV5-1; J: TRBJ1-4; D: TRBD1; size: many
DNA: TGCAGCGTTGAAGATCTTCAGGGGATACCTCTCTCTGGGGCCAACGTCCTGACTTTC; CDR3: CSVEDLQGIPLSGANVLTF; V: TRBV29-1; J: TRBJ2-6; D: NA; size: many
DNA: TGCAGTGCCTGGGGTGGGACAGGGCCCTATGGCTACACCTTC; CDR3: CSAWGGTGPYGYTF; V: TRBV20-1; J: TRBJ1-2; D: TRBD1; size: NA
DNA: TGTGCCACCAGCAGAGATCGTGCCAGATTCCGGGCCTACGAGCAGTACTTC; CDR3: CATSRDRARFRAYEQYF; V: TRBV15; J: TRBJ2-7; D: NA; size: NA
DNA: TGCAGTGCGGAGAAGCGGGGAAGCTCCTACAATGAGCAGTTCTTC; CDR3: CSAEKRGSSYNEQFF; V: TRBV20-1; J: TRBJ2-1; D: TRBD2; size: many
DNA: TGTGCCAGCTCACCACCGGGACAGGGTGGCTACACCTTC; CDR3: CASSPPGQGGYTF; V: TRBV18; J: TRBJ1-2; D: TRBD1; size: NA
DNA: TGTGCCAGCAGCCAGGGTTACAAGATCCAAAAGGCTTTCTTT; CDR3: CASSQGYKIQKAFF; V: TRBV5-6; J: TRBJ1-1; D: NA; size: few
DNA: TGTGCCAGCAGCTTAGCGGGAGGCCGGGGGACCCAGTACTTC; CDR3: CASSLAGGRGTQYF; V: TRBV7-2; J: TRBJ2-5; D: NA; size: NA
DNA: TGCAGCGTTGAAAGCGGGAGGCGCTCCTACGAGCAGTACTTC; CDR3: CSVESGRRSYEQYF; V: TRBV29-1; J: TRBJ2-7; D: TRBD2; size: NA
DNA: TGTGCCAGCAGCTTCAATCGGACAGGGGCGAGGATCCCTGGAAACACCATATATTTT; CDR3: CASSFNRTGARIPGNTIYF; V: TRBV7-3; J: TRBJ1-3; D: TRBD1; size: NA
DNA: TGTGCCAGCACTAGCAAGTCCTTGGCTAATGAAAAACTGTTTTTT; CDR3: CASTSKSLANEKLFF; V: TRBV4-2; J: TRBJ1-4; D: NA; size: NA
DNA: TGTGCCAGCAGTTTAAGGACAGGGGGCATTCTTGGCTATGGCTACACCTTC; CDR3: CASSLRTGGILGYGYTF; V: TRBV12-3/TRBV12-4; J: TRBJ1-2; D: TRBD1; size: few
DNA: TGTGCCAGCAGCACAGGGGGCGTAAACACTGAAGCTTTCTTT; CDR3: CASSTGGVNTEAFF; V: TRBV21-1; J: TRBJ1-1; D: NA; size: NA
DNA: TGCAGCGAAGGGGGCTTTGGAAATGAGCAGTTCTTC; CDR3: CSEGGFGNEQFF; V: TRBV29-1; J: TRBJ2-1; D: TRBD1; size: few
DNA: TGTGCCAGCAGTTTTATTTCGGTTACAGATACGCAGTATTTT; CDR3: CASSFISVTDTQYF; V: TRBV12-3/TRBV12-4; J: TRBJ2-3; D: NA; size: once
DNA: TGTGCCAGCAGTTGGGGACACTCCACTTATGGCTACACCTTC; CDR3: CASSWGHSTYGYTF; V: TRBV28; J: TRBJ1-2; D: NA; size: few
DNA: TGCAGTGCTAGGAAGGAGACGGCCAAAAACATTCAGTACTTC; CDR3: CSARKETAKNIQYF; V: TRBV20-1; J: TRBJ2-4; D: NA; size: NA
DNA: TGCAGCGCCTTGGCTTGGGGGTTTTACAATGAGCAGTTCTTC; CDR3: CSALAWGFYNEQFF; V: TRBV29-1; J: TRBJ2-1; D: NA; size: NA
DNA: TGTGCCAGCAGTCAAAAAGGGCGAGGAACTAATGAAAAACTGTTTTTT; CDR3: CASSQKGRGTNEKLFF; V: TRBV12-3/TRBV12-4; J: TRBJ1-4; D: NA; size: NA
DNA: TGTGCCAGCAGTTTGGGCAGTCCCTCTGGGGCCAACGTCCTGACTTTC; CDR3: CASSLGSPSGANVLTF; V: TRBV12-3/TRBV12-4; J: TRBJ2-6; D: NA; size: few
DNA: TGTGCCAGCAGTCTCGCCGTGGGGGACAATCAGCCCCAGCATTTT; CDR3: CASSLAVGDNQPQHF; V: TRBV12-3/TRBV12-4; J: TRBJ1-5; D: NA; size: many
DNA: TGTGCCAGCAGCTCGTCTCAGGTCTATGGCTACACCTTC; CDR3: CASSSSQVYGYTF; V: TRBV7-9; J: TRBJ1-2; D: NA; size: few
DNA: TGTGCCAGCAGCGTCGCAGGGGCGGGCACCGGGGAGCTGTTTTTT; CDR3: CASSVAGAGTGELFF; V: TRBV9; J: TRBJ2-2; D: NA; size: many
DNA: TGTGCCAGCAGCACACTTGGGTCTGCAGCTTTCTTT; CDR3: CASSTLGSAAFF; V: TRBV7-8; J: TRBJ1-1; D: NA; size: NA
DNA: TGTGCCAGCAGCCTTAGGGACCGAGGGAGGGATGAGCAGTTCTTC; CDR3: CASSLRDRGRDEQFF; V: TRBV7-8; J: TRBJ2-1; D: TRBD2; size: NA
DNA: TGTGCCAGCAGTTTTTCGAGCGGGAACCACGAGCAGTACTTC; CDR3: CASSFSSGNHEQYF; V: TRBV12-3/TRBV12-4; J: TRBJ2-7; D: TRBD2; size: many
DNA: TGTGCCAGCAGTGCCCTGGGGACTAGCCCAAGCTACGAGCAGTACTTC; CDR3: CASSALGTSPSYEQYF; V: TRBV28; J: TRBJ2-7; D: TRBD2; size: few
DNA: TGTGCCAGCAGCCAAGAACGACGTGGCGGGGAGCTGTTTTTT; CDR3: CASSQERRGGELFF; V: TRBV4-2; J: TRBJ2-2; D: NA; size: NA
DNA: TGTGCCAGCAGCCAGGGGGGACGGACTCCCTCTGGAAACACCATATATTTT; CDR3: CASSQGGRTPSGNTIYF; V: TRBV7-2; J: TRBJ1-3; D: TRBD1; size: few
DNA: TGCGCCAGCAGGGGACTAGAGCATGAGCAGTTCTTC; CDR3: CASRGLEHEQFF; V: TRBV5-1; J: TRBJ2-1; D: TRBD2; size: few
DNA: TGCAGCGTTGTTGGGACTAGCGGGAGAGAAGAGCAGTTCTTC; CDR3: CSVVGTSGREEQFF; V: TRBV29-1; J: TRBJ2-1; D: TRBD2; size: NA
DNA: TGTGCTAGTGTTTTGGTGGACAGGGGTGCTGAAGCTTTCTTT; CDR3: CASVLVDRGAEAFF; V: TRBV12-5; J: TRBJ1-1; D: TRBD1; size: few
DNA: TGTGCCAGCGCGCCGGGACAGGGAGTTTCTCATACTGGAAACACCATATATTTT; CDR3: CASAPGQGVSHTGNTIYF; V: TRBV27; J: TRBJ1-3; D: TRBD1; size: NA
DNA: TGTGCCAGCAGGGGGGGGGTAGCCGGCACAGATACGCAGTATTTT; CDR3: CASRGGVAGTDTQYF; V: TRBV6-1; J: TRBJ2-3; D: TRBD2; size: NA
DNA: TGTGCCAGCATCAAAGCACAGGGGGTCGGCACTGAAGCTTTCTTT; CDR3: CASIKAQGVGTEAFF; V: TRBV6-1; J: TRBJ1-1; D: TRBD1; size: few
DNA: TGCAGCGTTGAAGATCCCCCCAGATATGGCTACACCTTC; CDR3: CSVEDPPRYGYTF; V: TRBV29-1; J: TRBJ1-2; D: NA; size: few
DNA: TGTGCCAGTAGCCTGAGACAAGCCACAGATACGCAGTATTTT; CDR3: CASSLRQATDTQYF; V: TRBV19; J: TRBJ2-3; D: NA; size: NA